This TCR beta chain was found in a study of T cell responses to AZD1222 COVID-19 vaccine. General study findings and limits: Only a handful of AZD1222 recipients tested seropositive at baseline. Elevations in Spike-specific TCR breadth and depth followed administration of two AZD1222 doses. Females outnumbered males among donors, who were mostly white British; clonal diversity was possibly underestimated.

As for this clone: What it binds is unknown.

Generated by immunoSEQ multiplex PCR, the TCRdb table keeps only in-frame clones and is missing some. The table has 100,000 or so clones, about 87% seen once; the top ten hold 2.5% to 4%. Per the germline V gene, CDR1 is SGHTA and CDR2 is FQGNSA. This CDR3 is 16 amino acids long. The ends lost 6 bases at V and 3 bases at J; junction bases unmatched: 6. J is TRBJ2-5 and V is TRBV7-2; 14 nucleotides agree with TRBD2. This TCR was recovered from an adult in good health. Sequencing was performed on peripheral blood, taken on day 0 of AZD1222 vaccination. The CDR3 sequence: CASSGTGLAGEETQYF. In DNA form, the CDR3 reads TGTGCCAGCAGTGGAACGGGACTAGCGGGGGAAGAGACCCAGTACTTC.